This is a list of T cell receptor beta chains from one sample in a study of cytomegalovirus exposure and HLA in healthy donors. Generated by immunoSEQ multiplex PCR, the TCRdb table keeps only in-frame clones and is missing some. Of roughly 100,000 clones in the sample, under 80% are singletons; the top ten hold about 4%. Sequencing was performed on PBMCs. The receptor set was obtained from a man aged 40-49 years in good health and CMV-seronegative. The CDR3 runs from the conserved cysteine through the conserved F or W. A D gene is named only where the DNA matches it firmly. Only part of the rows carry a size: once, few, many, or a class if the clone is expanded.

V gene: TRBV6-6
D gene: TRBD2
J gene: TRBJ2-5
clone size: few
CDR3 DNA: TGTGCCAGCAGTTTAGCGGGGGGGCGACAAGAGACCCAGTACTTC
CDR3 protein: CASSLAGGRQETQYF

V gene: TRBV30
D gene: .
J gene: TRBJ2-7
clone size: .
CDR3 DNA: TGTGCCTGGCGGACAGTGATCACCTACGAGCAGTACTTC
CDR3 protein: CAWRTVITYEQYF

V gene: TRBV5-1
D gene: .
J gene: TRBJ1-6
clone size: .
CDR3 DNA: TGCGCCAGCAGCTCCCCCGAGGGCGCCGGTAATTCACCCCTCCACTTT
CDR3 protein: CASSSPEGAGNSPLHF

V gene: TRBV6-5
D gene: TRBD1
J gene: TRBJ1-3
clone size: once
CDR3 DNA: TGTGCCAGCAGTTACTCGAGGACAGGCTCTGGAAACACCATATATTTT
CDR3 protein: CASSYSRTGSGNTIYF

V gene: TRBV7-9
D gene: .
J gene: TRBJ1-5
clone size: .
CDR3 DNA: TGTGCCAGCAGCACGCGGACAGATAGCAATCAGCCCCAGCATTTT
CDR3 protein: CASSTRTDSNQPQHF

V gene: TRBV6-5
D gene: .
J gene: TRBJ2-3
clone size: .
CDR3 DNA: TGTGCCAGCAGTTACTCGAGCGCGCGGGGCACAGATACGCAGTATTTT
CDR3 protein: CASSYSSARGTDTQYF

V gene: TRBV2
D gene: TRBD2
J gene: TRBJ2-1
clone size: .
CDR3 DNA: TGTGCCAGCAGTTCAATCACAGTGGGACTAGCGGGGGGCGGGGTCTTC
CDR3 protein: CASSSITVGLAGGGVF

V gene: TRBV18
D gene: TRBD1
J gene: TRBJ1-1
clone size: .
CDR3 DNA: TGTGCCAGCTCATCCAACAGGGGTGGAGGAGCTTTCTTT
CDR3 protein: CASSSNRGGGAFF

V gene: TRBV7-6
D gene: .
J gene: TRBJ2-2
clone size: .
CDR3 DNA: TGTGCCAGCAGCTTAAAGACAAACACCGGGGAGCTGTTTTTT
CDR3 protein: CASSLKTNTGELFF

V gene: TRBV28
D gene: .
J gene: TRBJ1-2
clone size: few
CDR3 DNA: TGTGCCAGCGTAAGGGACTCTAACTATGGCTACACCTTC
CDR3 protein: CASVRDSNYGYTF

V gene: TRBV15
D gene: .
J gene: TRBJ2-5
clone size: .
CDR3 DNA: TGTGCCACCAGCAGGCCGTGGGGGCAGGGGGAGACCCAGTACTTC
CDR3 protein: CATSRPWGQGETQYF

V gene: TRBV28
D gene: TRBD2
J gene: TRBJ2-1
clone size: .
CDR3 DNA: TGTGCCAGCAGTTTGTCCACCACTAGCGGGGGCCACAATGAGCAGTTCTTC
CDR3 protein: CASSLSTTSGGHNEQFF

V gene: TRBV28
D gene: TRBD2
J gene: TRBJ2-3
clone size: .
CDR3 DNA: TGTGCCAGCACGCGGGGGGGCGGAGATACGCAGTATTTT
CDR3 protein: CASTRGGGDTQYF

V gene: TRBV12-5
D gene: .
J gene: TRBJ2-3
clone size: .
CDR3 DNA: TGTGCTAGTGGTTTGAGAGCGGCCCAGGAGCAGTATTTT
CDR3 protein: CASGLRAAQEQYF

V gene: TRBV5-1
D gene: TRBD2
J gene: TRBJ2-1
clone size: .
CDR3 DNA: TGCGCCAGCAGCAGGCTAGCGGGGGTTAAGGATGAGCAGTTCTTC
CDR3 protein: CASSRLAGVKDEQFF

V gene: TRBV11-2
D gene: .
J gene: TRBJ1-2
clone size: .
CDR3 DNA: TGTGCCAGCAGCTTAGCCGCTCTACTACCTTATGGCTACACCTTC
CDR3 protein: CASSLAALLPYGYTF

V gene: TRBV6-5
D gene: TRBD1
J gene: TRBJ1-5
clone size: .
CDR3 DNA: TGTGCCAGCAGTTCTACAGGGGGTGGAAGCAACCAGCCCCAGCATTTT
CDR3 protein: CASSSTGGGSNQPQHF

V gene: TRBV5-5
D gene: .
J gene: TRBJ1-5
clone size: .
CDR3 DNA: TGTGCCAGCAGCTTGGGCGGGTCCAATCAGCCCCAGCATTTT
CDR3 protein: CASSLGGSNQPQHF

V gene: TRBV6-6
D gene: TRBD1
J gene: TRBJ1-1
clone size: .
CDR3 DNA: TGTGCCAGCAGTTACGGGACAGGGCCCACTGAAGCTTTCTTT
CDR3 protein: CASSYGTGPTEAFF

V gene: TRBV6-5
D gene: .
J gene: TRBJ2-3
clone size: .
CDR3 DNA: TGTGCCAGCAGTTCCCATACAGATACGCAGTATTTT
CDR3 protein: CASSSHTDTQYF

V gene: TRBV5-6
D gene: .
J gene: TRBJ1-3
clone size: .
CDR3 DNA: TGTGCCAGCAGCTTGTTGGCACGTTACGGACAGCCTAAAGACACCATATATTTT
CDR3 protein: CASSLLARYGQPKDTIYF

V gene: TRBV29-1
D gene: .
J gene: TRBJ1-2
clone size: .
CDR3 DNA: TGCAGCGTTGATCTGTTATTCTATGGCTACACCTTC
CDR3 protein: CSVDLLFYGYTF